The 22 T cell receptor beta chains presented below share a single source sample, sequenced in a study of T cell repertoires in ileal Crohn's disease. Clones were sequenced by immunoSEQ multiplex PCR, and TCRdb holds only the in-frame ones, with some missing. In the table there are roughly 7,000 clones, 92% of which are singletons. The sequenced sample consisted of ileal tissue. The receptors originated from an adult with Crohn's disease.

The chain uses TRBV6-5 and TRBJ2-1; no firm D call. The V end lost 5 bases, the J end lost 9 bases, and 8 bases lay between the germline ends. This CDR3 spans 11 amino acids. Looked up from germline, CDR1 is MNHEY and CDR2 is SVGAGI. CDR3 protein: CASSAGGEQFF. The DNA of the CDR3 is TGTGCCAGCAGTGCTGGCGGTGAGCAGTTCTTC.

The chain uses TRBV19 and TRBJ2-1; 10 nucleotides agree with TRBD2. The CDR3 spans 18 residues. V lost 3 bases and J lost 2; bases outside the gene matches: 10. CDR1 and CDR2 from the germline V gene are LNHDA and SQIVND (reference sequence). CDR3 nucleotides: TGTGCCAGTAGTATGTCGTGGCTAGCGGGAGTTACCTACAATGAGCAGTTCTTC. Residues: CASSMSWLAGVTYNEQFF.

The chain uses TRBV10-1 and TRBJ2-1, with 12 bases aligning to TRBD2. Losses at the gene ends were 6 bases for V and 7 bases for J; bases not matched to a gene: 10. Looked up from germline, CDR1 is WNHNN and CDR2 is SYGVQD (reference sequence). This CDR3 spans 16 amino acids. The CDR3 reads CASSLRTSGTRNEQFF. CDR3 DNA: TGCGCCAGCAGCCTCCGGACTAGCGGGACACGGAATGAGCAGTTCTTC.

V usage is TRBV4-1 and J usage is TRBJ2-2; TRBD2 might be the D (7 bases). Germline CDR1 and CDR2: MGHRA and YSYEKL. The ends were cut back, 4 bases at V and 4 bases at J, with 19 bases in the middle. The CDR3 is 17 amino acids. The CDR3 DNA sequence: TGCGCCAGCAGCCCCATAGGGGGGGCGTTCGGCACCGGGGAGCTGTTTTTT. Its protein is CASSPIGGAFGTGELFF.

This chain links TRBV6-1 with TRBJ1-4, with TRBD1 matching over 9 bases. J gave up 8 bases and V 6 bases, and 7 bases lay outside the gene matches. CDR3 size: 14 residues. CDR1 and CDR2 from the germline V gene are MNHNS and SASEGT. CDR3 bases: TGTGCCAGCAGGACCGGGACAGGGCGGGAAAAACTGTTTTTT. It is translated as CASRTGTGREKLFF.

The chain employs TRBV19 and TRBJ2-3, with 7 positions matching TRBD1. The CDR3 contains 15 residues. CDR1 and CDR2 from the germline V gene are LNHDA and SQIVND (reference sequence). J was trimmed by 4 bases and V by 1 base; bases with no gene match: 5. The CDR3 DNA follows: TGTGCCAGTAGTATAGGTAGGGGGCTCGCAGATACGCAGTATTTT. As protein: CASSIGRGLADTQYF.

This clone was recorded only once. The gene calls are TRBV2 and TRBJ1-5, with D perhaps TRBD1 (6 bases). V was trimmed by 11 bases and J by 7 bases, leaving 18 bases between them. The CDR3 spans 13 residues. Looked up from germline, CDR1 is SNHLY and CDR2 is FYNNEI. The CDR3 spells CAGGRGFGQPQHF. The DNA of the CDR3 is TGTGCCGGGGGCAGGGGCTTCGGACAGCCCCAGCATTTT.

This clone was detected once. V gene TRBV4-1 combines with J gene TRBJ1-6, with TRBD1 matching over 7 bases. This CDR3 contains 14 residues. The V segment lost 4 bases and the J segment 14 bases; nucleotides outside the gene matches: 11. CDR1 and CDR2 (germline): MGHRA, YSYEKL. The CDR3 DNA sequence: TGCGCCAGCAGCCCCCGGGACAGTCTATCAGCCCTCCACTTT. It translates to CASSPRDSLSALHF.

The CDR3: CASRQGHVGYNEQFF. CDR3 coding DNA: TGTGCCAGCAGGCAGGGGCATGTGGGGTACAATGAGCAGTTCTTC. The rearrangement joins TRBV6-1 to TRBJ2-1; D perhaps matches TRBD1 (6 bases). CDR1 is MNHNS and CDR2 is SASEGT in the germline V gene. The CDR3 extends over 15 amino acids. The V end was cut by 6 bases, the J end by 4 bases, with 16 bases between.

The chain combines TRBV28 with TRBJ2-3, with D perhaps TRBD1 (7 bases). CDR1 and CDR2 from the germline V gene are MDHEN and SYDVKM. The CDR3 is 15 residues long. Trimming cost V 6 bases and J 3 bases, with 16 bases left between them. CDR3 sequence reads: CASSPRGRLTDTQYF. The CDR3 nucleotides read TGTGCCAGCAGCCCCAGGGGGAGGCTGACAGATACGCAGTATTTT.

This chain connects TRBV27 to TRBJ2-1, with TRBD2 matching over 7 bases. Germline CDR1 reads MNHEY; CDR2 reads SMNVEV (reference sequence). The length of the CDR3 is 15 residues. Losses at the gene ends were 4 bases for V and 0 bases for J; bases not matched to a gene: 3. CDR3 bases: TGTGCCAGCAGTTCCGGGGGGAGCTCCTACAATGAGCAGTTCTTC. Its translation: CASSSGGSSYNEQFF.

V gene TRBV2 combines with J gene TRBJ2-7; no firm D call. V was trimmed by 2 bases and J by 2 bases, leaving 13 bases between them. The germline CDR1 and CDR2 sequences are SNHLY and FYNNEI. This CDR3 has 15 amino acids. As DNA, the CDR3 is TGTGCCAGCAGTGAAAGCCTAGGTTCGACCTACGAGCAGTACTTC. Its translation: CASSESLGSTYEQYF.

The rearrangement joins TRBV10-3 to TRBJ2-1; no definite D call. The CDR3 is 11 residues long. The V gene's germline CDR1 is ENHRY and CDR2 SYGVKD. V was clipped by 11 bases and J by 7 bases, with 12 bases between them. The CDR3: CAVDSGNEQFF. The DNA for the CDR3 is TGTGCCGTCGATTCGGGTAATGAGCAGTTCTTC.

This rearrangement joins TRBV7-6 to TRBJ1-3; tentatively, D is TRBD1 (6 bases). The germline gives CDR1 SGHVS, CDR2 FNYEAQ. The V gene lost 5 bases and the J gene lost 0 bases, with 14 bases spanning the gap. CDR3 length: 16 residues. The CDR3 coding sequence is TGTGCCAGCAGCCCGACGACAGGTCTCTCTGGAAACACCATATATTTT. Its translation is CASSPTTGLSGNTIYF.

The chain couples TRBV18 to TRBJ1-4; tentative D call: TRBD1 (5 bases). This CDR3 comprises 14 residues. V lost 2 bases to trimming and J lost 7 bases, with 11 bases between them. CDR1 is KGHSH and CDR2 is LQKENI in the germline V gene. The CDR3 coding sequence is TGTGCCAGCTCACCAATCAGGGCTGTTGAAAAACTGTTTTTT. Protein: CASSPIRAVEKLFF.

The rearrangement links TRBV14 to TRBJ1-2, with D possibly being TRBD1 (6 bases). The CDR3 totals 16 residues. Germline assignment: CDR1 SGHDN and CDR2 FVKESK. The ends were cut back, 0 bases at V and 2 bases at J, with 13 bases in the middle. In nucleotides, the CDR3 is TGTGCCAGCAGCCAAGATGGCGGGGGCGGAAACTATGGCTACACCTTC. Its translation: CASSQDGGGGNYGYTF.

This chain joins TRBV7-2 and TRBJ1-2; 8 bases match TRBD1. The junction had 9 bases not matched to a gene; V was cut back by 5 bases and J by 4 bases. CDR1 is SGHTA, CDR2 FQGNSA, per germline. The CDR3 is 15 amino acids. DNA of the CDR3: TGTGCCAGCAGCCCCCGACAGGGGACAGGCTATGGCTACACCTTC. Translation: CASSPRQGTGYGYTF.

This clone was detected only a few times. The chain carries TRBV9 and TRBJ2-2; D perhaps matches TRBD1 (5 bases). Germline V gives CDR1 SGDLS, CDR2 YYNGEE. Deletions cut 0 bases from V and 5 bases from J, with 8 bases between. This CDR3 is 14 amino acids long. The CDR3 here is CASSVDGATGELFF. CDR3 DNA: TGTGCCAGCAGCGTAGATGGGGCGACCGGGGAGCTGTTTTTT.

This rearrangement joins TRBV18 to TRBJ2-1; 11 bases match TRBD1. The V and J ends lost 6 bases and 4 bases, in that order; junction bases with no gene match: 14. The CDR3 covers 18 residues. Germline CDR1 reads KGHSH; CDR2 reads LQKENI. The CDR3 bases are TGTGCCAGCTCTCCCGGGACAGGGGGTGTTAGCGGTTACAATGAGCAGTTCTTC. This sequence encodes CASSPGTGGVSGYNEQFF.

The rearrangement uses TRBV5-4 and TRBJ2-7; 7 bases map to TRBD2. V trimming: 2 bases; J trimming: 6 bases; junction bases outside the gene matches: 20. The CDR3 length is 18 residues. Germline loops: CDR1 SGHNT, CDR2 YYREEE (reference sequence). The CDR3 nucleotides are TGTGCCAGCAGCTTTGGGGGACCGGGACTACCCTACTACGGCGAGCAGTACTTC. It is translated as CASSFGGPGLPYYGEQYF.

The rearrangement joins TRBV2 to TRBJ2-1; no reliable D call. The length of the CDR3 is 14 residues. Trimming stripped 5 bases from V and 0 bases from J, with 8 bases between. CDR1 is SNHLY, CDR2 FYNNEI, per germline. CDR3 nucleotides: TGTGCCAGCAGTTTACTTAGCTCCTACAATGAGCAGTTCTTC. Its translation is CASSLLSSYNEQFF.

Note on this clone: The germline gene is not matched at one end of the junction; a read error may be the cause. The genes are TRBV11-2 and TRBJ2-5; 7 bases align to TRBD2. Germline V lookup: CDR1 SGHAT, CDR2 FQNNGV. The length of the CDR3 is 15 residues. The CDR3, as DNA: TGTGCCAGCAGCTTAGCTAGCGGCATTCAAGGGACCCAGTACTTC. It yields the protein CASSLASGIQGTQYF.